Shown below are 11 T cell receptor beta chains from a single sample sequenced in a study of technical replicates of blood from several donors. TCRdb's table, derived via immunoSEQ multiplex PCR, lists solely in-frame clones and lacks some. The sample gives 45,000 to 65,000 clones, roughly 92% of which show up once; about 0.22% is in the top ten. The sequenced sample consisted of T cells isolated from PBMCs. These receptor sequences come from a human donor in good health.

J is TRBJ1-2 and V is TRBV5-1; tentatively, D is TRBD1 (6 bases). V was pared by 0 bases and J by 6 bases, with 12 bases between. The CDR3 extends over 14 amino acids. CDR1 is SGHRS and CDR2 is YFSETQ in the germline V gene. CDR3 bases: TGCGCCAGCAGCTTGGGACAGGCGTTTGATGGCTACACCTTC. It specifies CASSLGQAFDGYTF.

This clone was found a few times. V is TRBV18 and J is TRBJ1-1, with D tentatively TRBD1 (5 bases). V was pared by 4 bases and J by 3 bases, with 15 bases between. The germline gives CDR1 KGHSH, CDR2 LQKENI. CDR3 size: 15 residues. CDR3 in DNA: TGTGCCAGCTCACGGGACCCAGGGAGGGACACTGAAGCTTTCTTT. Translated, it gives CASSRDPGRDTEAFF.

The gene calls are TRBV7-9 and TRBJ1-4, with D unresolved. Looked up from germline, CDR1 is SEHNR and CDR2 is FQNEAQ (reference sequence). The CDR3 contains 13 residues. V was shortened by 1 base and J by 7 bases, with 7 bases between the two germline ends. In nucleotides, the CDR3 is TGTGCCAGCAGCTTAGAATGGAGTGAAAAACTGTTTTTT. Translating gives CASSLEWSEKLFF.

The chain combines TRBV11-2 with TRBJ1-2; TRBD1 matches at 8 bases. The CDR3 is made up of 16 amino acids. With V trimmed by 4 bases and J by 2 bases, 9 bases remained unmatched. Germline V gives CDR1 SGHAT, CDR2 FQNNGV. The CDR3: CASSSDRGPSNYGYTF. The CDR3 nucleotides read TGTGCCAGCAGCTCCGACAGGGGCCCCAGCAACTATGGCTACACCTTC.

This clone appeared once. This sequence joins TRBV9 and TRBJ2-5; D ambiguous. The CDR3 totals 15 residues. Per germline, CDR1 SGDLS and CDR2 YYNGEE. V was cut by 0 bases and J by 5 bases, with 14 bases left in between. CDR3 residues: CASSVEVGRFETQYF. The DNA of the CDR3 is TGTGCCAGCAGCGTAGAGGTAGGCAGGTTTGAGACCCAGTACTTC.

A word on this clone: One junction end disagrees with the germline gene, perhaps due to a read error. This chain joins TRBV29-1 and TRBJ2-3, with 8 positions matching TRBD2. Per germline, CDR1 SQVTM and CDR2 ANQGSEA. This CDR3 comprises 17 residues. DNA of the CDR3: TGCAGCGTTAACTCGGCCGGGGGGGGCAGGGCCACAGGTACGCAGTATTTT. Translation gives CSVNSAGGGRATGTQYF.

The chain uses TRBV5-1 and TRBJ2-1; D not certain. This CDR3 region has 15 residues. V was trimmed by 0 bases and J by 1 base, leaving 8 bases between them. CDR1 SGHRS and CDR2 YFSETQ come from the germline V gene. The CDR3 is CASSLVSGSYNEQFF. CDR3 coding DNA: TGCGCCAGCAGCTTGGTATCCGGGTCCTACAATGAGCAGTTCTTC.

This chain uses TRBV6-5 with TRBJ1-2, with TRBD1 matching over 7 bases. CDR3 length: 15 residues. CDR1 and CDR2 (germline): MNHEY, SVGAGI. After removal of 3 bases from V and 1 base from J, the junction contained 5 bases not matched to a gene. Written as DNA, the CDR3 is TGTGCCAGCAGTTATCAGACAGGGAGTAACTATGGCTACACCTTC. Translating it yields CASSYQTGSNYGYTF.

The genes are TRBV7-2 and TRBJ1-5, with TRBD1 identical over 9 bases. There are 15 residues in the CDR3. CDR1 is SGHTA, CDR2 FQGNSA, per germline. J was trimmed by 5 bases and V by 1 base; bases with no gene match: 3. Written as DNA, the CDR3 is TGTGCCAGCAGCTTAGGGACAGGGGCTTATCAGCCCCAGCATTTT. Translating gives CASSLGTGAYQPQHF.

The chain employs TRBV15 and TRBJ1-2; 8 nucleotides line up with TRBD1. In germline, CDR1 is LNHNV, CDR2 YYDKDF (reference sequence). V shed 0 bases and J 0 bases; nucleotides not matched to a gene: 6. The CDR3 runs 17 residues. This CDR3 is CATSRDGTGTANYGYTF. In nucleotides, the CDR3 is TGTGCCACCAGCAGAGATGGGACAGGTACAGCTAACTATGGCTACACCTTC.

The J gene is TRBJ1-1, the V gene TRBV5-4; D call uncertain. The CDR3 is 15 amino acids. V was cut by 0 bases and J by 0 bases, with 9 bases left in between. Germline CDR1 reads SGHNT; CDR2 reads YYREEE (reference sequence). The CDR3: CASSLGVTMNTEAFF. The CDR3 DNA is TGTGCCAGCAGCTTGGGGGTGACAATGAACACTGAAGCTTTCTTT.